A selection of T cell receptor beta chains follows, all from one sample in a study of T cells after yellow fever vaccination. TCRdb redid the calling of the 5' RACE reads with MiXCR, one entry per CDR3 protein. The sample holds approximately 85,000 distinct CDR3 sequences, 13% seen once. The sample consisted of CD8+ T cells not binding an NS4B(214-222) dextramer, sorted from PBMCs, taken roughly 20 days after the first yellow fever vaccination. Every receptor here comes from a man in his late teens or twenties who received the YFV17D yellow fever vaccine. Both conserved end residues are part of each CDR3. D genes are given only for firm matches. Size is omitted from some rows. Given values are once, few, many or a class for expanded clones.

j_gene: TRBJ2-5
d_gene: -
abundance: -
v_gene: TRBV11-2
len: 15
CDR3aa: CASSPSPGPQETQYF
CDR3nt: TGTGCCAGCAGCCCATCACCGGGACCCCAAGAGACCCAGTACTTC

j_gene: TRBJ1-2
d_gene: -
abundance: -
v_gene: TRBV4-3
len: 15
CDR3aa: CASSPGAGSSEGYTF
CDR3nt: TGCGCCAGCAGCCCTGGGGCAGGGTCTTCGGAGGGCTACACCTTC

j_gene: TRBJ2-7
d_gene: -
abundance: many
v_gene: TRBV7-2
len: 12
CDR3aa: CASSLSSYEQYF
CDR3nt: TGTGCCAGCAGCCTGTCCTCCTACGAGCAGTACTTC

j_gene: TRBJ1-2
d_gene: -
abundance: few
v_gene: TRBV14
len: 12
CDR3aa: CASSQDGVGYTF
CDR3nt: TGTGCCAGCAGCCAAGATGGGGTCGGCTACACCTTC

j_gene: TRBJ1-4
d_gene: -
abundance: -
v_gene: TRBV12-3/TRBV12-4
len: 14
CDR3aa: CASSPMGLNEKLFF
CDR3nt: TGTGCCAGCAGTCCCATGGGGCTGAATGAAAAACTGTTTTTT

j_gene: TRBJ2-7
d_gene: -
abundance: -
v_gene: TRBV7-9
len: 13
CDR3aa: CASRSDVFGVQYF
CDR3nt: TGTGCCAGCAGATCCGACGTGTTCGGGGTGCAGTACTTC

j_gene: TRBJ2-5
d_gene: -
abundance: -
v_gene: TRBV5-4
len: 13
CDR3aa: CASSLAVEVTQYF
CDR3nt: TGTGCCAGCAGCTTAGCAGTGGAGGTGACCCAGTACTTC

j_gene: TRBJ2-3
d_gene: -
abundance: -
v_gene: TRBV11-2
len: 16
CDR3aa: CASSSGMLTSTDTQYF
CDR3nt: TGTGCCAGCAGCTCCGGTATGTTGACTAGCACAGATACGCAGTATTTT

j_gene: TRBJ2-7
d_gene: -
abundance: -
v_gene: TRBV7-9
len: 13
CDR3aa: CASSPPGKYEQYF
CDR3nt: TGTGCCAGCAGCCCCCCCGGGAAATACGAGCAGTACTTC

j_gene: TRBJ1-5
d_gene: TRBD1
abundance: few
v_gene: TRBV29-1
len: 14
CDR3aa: CSVEVGQGDQPQHF
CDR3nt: TGCAGCGTTGAAGTCGGACAGGGAGATCAGCCCCAGCATTTT

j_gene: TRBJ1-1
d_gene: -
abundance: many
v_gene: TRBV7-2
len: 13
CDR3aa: CASSLAPSTEAFF
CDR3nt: TGTGCCAGCAGCTTAGCCCCGAGCACTGAAGCTTTCTTT

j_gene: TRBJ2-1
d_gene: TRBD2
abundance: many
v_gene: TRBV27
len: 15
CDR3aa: CASSPLAGGNNEQFF
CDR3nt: TGTGCCAGCAGTCCTTTAGCGGGGGGTAACAATGAGCAGTTCTTC

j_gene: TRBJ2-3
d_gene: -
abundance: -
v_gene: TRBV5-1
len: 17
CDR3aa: CASSPRSPGEWTDTQYF
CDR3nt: TGCGCCAGCAGCCCAAGGTCCCCAGGGGAGTGGACAGATACGCAGTATTTT

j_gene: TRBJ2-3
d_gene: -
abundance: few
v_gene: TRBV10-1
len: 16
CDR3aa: CASNPPGRTCTDTQYF
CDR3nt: TGCGCCAGCAACCCCCCGGGCCGGACTTGCACAGATACGCAGTATTTT

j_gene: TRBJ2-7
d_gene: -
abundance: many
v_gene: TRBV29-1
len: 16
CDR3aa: CSVEDGTPDAQGEQYF
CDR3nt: TGCAGCGTTGAAGATGGGACACCGGACGCGCAGGGCGAGCAGTACTTC

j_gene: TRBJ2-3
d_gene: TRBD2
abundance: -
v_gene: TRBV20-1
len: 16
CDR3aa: CSASITGLAGTDTQYF
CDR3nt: TGCAGTGCTAGTATAACGGGACTAGCGGGGACAGATACGCAGTATTTT

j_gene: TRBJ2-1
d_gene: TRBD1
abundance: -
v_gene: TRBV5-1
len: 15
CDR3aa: CASSLRQGGINEQFF
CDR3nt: TGCGCCAGCAGCTTACGACAGGGGGGGATCAATGAGCAGTTCTTC

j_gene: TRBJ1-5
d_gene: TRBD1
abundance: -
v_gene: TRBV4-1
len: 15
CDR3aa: CASSQLAGGGQPQHF
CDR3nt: TGCGCCAGCAGCCAACTGGCAGGGGGCGGTCAGCCCCAGCATTTT

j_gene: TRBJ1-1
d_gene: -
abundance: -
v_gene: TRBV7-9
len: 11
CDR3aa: CASRGFTEAFF
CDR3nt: TGTGCCAGCCGAGGGTTCACTGAAGCTTTCTTT

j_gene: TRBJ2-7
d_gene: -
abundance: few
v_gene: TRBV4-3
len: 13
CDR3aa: CASSQLISVEQYF
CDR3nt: TGCGCCAGCAGCCAATTGATTTCTGTCGAGCAGTACTTC

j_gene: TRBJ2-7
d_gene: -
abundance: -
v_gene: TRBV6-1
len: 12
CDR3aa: CASSPIVYEQYF
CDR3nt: TGTGCCAGCAGCCCGATCGTCTACGAGCAGTACTTC

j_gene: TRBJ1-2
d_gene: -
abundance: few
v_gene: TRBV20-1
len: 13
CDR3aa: CSASTGYSYGYTF
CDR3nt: TGCAGTGCTAGTACGGGGTATAGTTATGGCTACACCTTC

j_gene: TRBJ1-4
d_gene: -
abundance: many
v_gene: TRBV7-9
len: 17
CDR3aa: CASSFPIELQNREKLFF
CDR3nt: TGTGCCAGCAGCTTCCCCATTGAATTACAAAATAGGGAAAAACTGTTTTTT

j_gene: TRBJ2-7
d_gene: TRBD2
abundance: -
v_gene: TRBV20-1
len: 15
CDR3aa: CSAPALGGPPYEQYF
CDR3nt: TGCAGTGCTCCCGCCCTGGGAGGGCCCCCCTACGAGCAGTACTTC

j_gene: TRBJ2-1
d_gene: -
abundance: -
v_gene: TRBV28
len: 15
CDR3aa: CASSFGSLRNNEQFF
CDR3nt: TGTGCCAGCAGTTTCGGGTCTTTGAGAAACAATGAGCAGTTCTTC

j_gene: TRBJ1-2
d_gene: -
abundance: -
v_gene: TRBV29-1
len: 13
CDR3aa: CSVAPDGGYGYTF
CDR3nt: TGCAGCGTTGCCCCCGACGGGGGCTATGGCTACACCTTC

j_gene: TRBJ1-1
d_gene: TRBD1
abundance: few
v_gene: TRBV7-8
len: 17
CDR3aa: CASSFPKGQGMNTEAFF
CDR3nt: TGTGCCAGCAGCTTCCCAAAGGGACAGGGAATGAACACTGAAGCTTTCTTT

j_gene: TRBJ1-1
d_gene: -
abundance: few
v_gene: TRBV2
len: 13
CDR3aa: CASSEEANTEAFF
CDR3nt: TGTGCCAGCAGTGAAGAAGCGAACACTGAAGCTTTCTTT